This T cell receptor beta chain was sequenced during a study of cytomegalovirus exposure and HLA in healthy donors. In the PCR, 60 Vbeta and 13 Jbeta primers were used. Using immunoSEQ multiplex PCR, the repertoire was profiled, and TCRdb retains in-frame clones only, with some absent. The sample includes about 60,000 clones, more than 60% seen only once; the top ten take nearly 3%. This clone was recorded a few times. Per germline, CDR1 MNHNS and CDR2 SASEGT. The CDR3 extends over 16 amino acids. J was trimmed by 3 bases and V by 3 bases; bases with no gene match: 2. The TCR was taken from a woman aged 25 to 39 in good health and CMV-seronegative. Sequencing was performed on PBMCs. This chain links TRBV6-1 with TRBJ2-1, with 13 bases aligning to TRBD2. CDR3 residues: CASSEWTSGGYNEQFF. CDR3 bases: TGTGCCAGCAGTGAGTGGACTAGCGGGGGCTACAATGAGCAGTTCTTC.